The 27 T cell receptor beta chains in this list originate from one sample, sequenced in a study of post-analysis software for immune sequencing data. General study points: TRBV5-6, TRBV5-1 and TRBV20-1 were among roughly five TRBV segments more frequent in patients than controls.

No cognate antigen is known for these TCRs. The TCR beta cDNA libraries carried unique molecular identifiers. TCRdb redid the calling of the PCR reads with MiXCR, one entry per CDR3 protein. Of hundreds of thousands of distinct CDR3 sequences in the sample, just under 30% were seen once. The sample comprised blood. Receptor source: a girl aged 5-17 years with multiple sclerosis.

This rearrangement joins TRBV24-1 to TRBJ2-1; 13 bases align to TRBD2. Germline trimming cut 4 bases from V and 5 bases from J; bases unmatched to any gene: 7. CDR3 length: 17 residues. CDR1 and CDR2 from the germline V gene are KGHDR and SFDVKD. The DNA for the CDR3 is TGTGCCACCAGTGAATCTACCGGGACTAGCGGGGACAATGAGCAGTTCTTC. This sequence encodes CATSESTGTSGDNEQFF.

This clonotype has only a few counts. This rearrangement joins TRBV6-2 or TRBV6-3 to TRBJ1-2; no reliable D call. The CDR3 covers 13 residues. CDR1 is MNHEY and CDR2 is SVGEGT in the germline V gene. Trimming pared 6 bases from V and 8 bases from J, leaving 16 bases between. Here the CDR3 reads CASRPPANGGYTF. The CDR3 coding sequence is TGTGCCAGCAGACCACCTGCGAATGGCGGCTACACCTTC.

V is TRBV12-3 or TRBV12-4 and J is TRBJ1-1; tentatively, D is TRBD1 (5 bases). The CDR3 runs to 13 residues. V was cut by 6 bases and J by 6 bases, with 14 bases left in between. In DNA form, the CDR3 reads TGTGCCAGCAGGGGGGACGGGATCGCTGAAGCTTTCTTT. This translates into CASRGDGIAEAFF.

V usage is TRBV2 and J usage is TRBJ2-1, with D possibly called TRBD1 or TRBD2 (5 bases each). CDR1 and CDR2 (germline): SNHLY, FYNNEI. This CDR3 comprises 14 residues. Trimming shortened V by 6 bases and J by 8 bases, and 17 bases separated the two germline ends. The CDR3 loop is CASRVTGTSYEQFF. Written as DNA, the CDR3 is TGTGCCAGCAGGGTTACCGGGACGTCTTATGAGCAGTTCTTC.

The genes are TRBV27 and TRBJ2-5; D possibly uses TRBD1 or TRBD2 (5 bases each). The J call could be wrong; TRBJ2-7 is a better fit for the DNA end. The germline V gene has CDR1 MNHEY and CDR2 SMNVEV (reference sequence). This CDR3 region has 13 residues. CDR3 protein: CASRGRMNYEQYF. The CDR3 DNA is TGTGCCAGCAGGGGACGGATGAACTACGAGCAGTACTTC.

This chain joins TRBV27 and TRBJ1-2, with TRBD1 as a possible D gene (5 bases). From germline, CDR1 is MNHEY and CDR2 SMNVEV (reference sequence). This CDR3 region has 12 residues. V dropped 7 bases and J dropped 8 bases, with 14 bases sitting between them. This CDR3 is CASTDGAYGYTF. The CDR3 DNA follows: TGTGCCAGCACCGATGGGGCCTACGGCTACACCTTC.

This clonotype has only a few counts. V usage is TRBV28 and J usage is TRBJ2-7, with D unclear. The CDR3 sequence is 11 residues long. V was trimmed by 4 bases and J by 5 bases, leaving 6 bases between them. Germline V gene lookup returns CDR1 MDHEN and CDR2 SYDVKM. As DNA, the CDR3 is TGTGCCAGCAGTTCGCTCCACGAGCAGTACTTC. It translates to CASSSLHEQYF.

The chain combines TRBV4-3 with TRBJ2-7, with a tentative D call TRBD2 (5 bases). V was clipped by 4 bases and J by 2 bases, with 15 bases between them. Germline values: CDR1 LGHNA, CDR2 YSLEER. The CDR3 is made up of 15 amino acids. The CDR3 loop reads CASSPGIGLTYEQYF. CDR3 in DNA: TGCGCCAGCAGCCCGGGAATAGGGCTCACCTACGAGCAGTACTTC.

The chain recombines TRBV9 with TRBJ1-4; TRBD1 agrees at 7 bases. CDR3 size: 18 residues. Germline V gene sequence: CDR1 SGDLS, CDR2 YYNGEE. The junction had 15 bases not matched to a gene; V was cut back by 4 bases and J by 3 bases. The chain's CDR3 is CASSPTPGTVQPNEKLFF. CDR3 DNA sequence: TGTGCCAGCAGCCCAACGCCCGGGACAGTTCAACCTAATGAAAAACTGTTTTTT.

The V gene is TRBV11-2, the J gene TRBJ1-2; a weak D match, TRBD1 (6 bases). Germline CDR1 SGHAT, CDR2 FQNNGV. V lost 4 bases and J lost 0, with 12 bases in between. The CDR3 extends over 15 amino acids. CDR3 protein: CASSSGQLANYGYTF. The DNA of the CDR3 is TGTGCCAGCAGCTCCGGACAGTTAGCTAACTATGGCTACACCTTC.

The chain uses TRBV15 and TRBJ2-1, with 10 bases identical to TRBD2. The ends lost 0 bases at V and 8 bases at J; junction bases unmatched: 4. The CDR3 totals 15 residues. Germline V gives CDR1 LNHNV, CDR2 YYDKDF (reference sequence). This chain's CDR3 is CATSRDLAGEDEQFF. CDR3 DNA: TGTGCCACCAGCAGAGACCTAGCGGGAGAGGATGAGCAGTTCTTC.

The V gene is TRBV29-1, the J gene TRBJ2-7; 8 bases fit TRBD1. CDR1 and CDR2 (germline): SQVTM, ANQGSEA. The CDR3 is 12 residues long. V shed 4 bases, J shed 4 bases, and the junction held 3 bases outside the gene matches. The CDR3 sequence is CSVGRTGYEQYF. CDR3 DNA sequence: TGCAGCGTTGGAAGGACAGGGTACGAGCAGTACTTC.

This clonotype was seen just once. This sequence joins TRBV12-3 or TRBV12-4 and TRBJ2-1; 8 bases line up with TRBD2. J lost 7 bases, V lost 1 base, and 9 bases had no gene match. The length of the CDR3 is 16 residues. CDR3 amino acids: CASSLGGAGGGNEQFF. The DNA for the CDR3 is TGTGCCAGCAGTTTAGGGGGGGCGGGAGGAGGAAATGAGCAGTTCTTC.

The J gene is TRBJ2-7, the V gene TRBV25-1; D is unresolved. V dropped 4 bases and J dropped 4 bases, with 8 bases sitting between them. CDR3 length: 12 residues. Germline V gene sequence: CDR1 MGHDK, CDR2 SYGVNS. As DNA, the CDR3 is TGTGCCAGCAGTGTCCACCATTACGAGCAGTACTTC. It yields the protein CASSVHHYEQYF.

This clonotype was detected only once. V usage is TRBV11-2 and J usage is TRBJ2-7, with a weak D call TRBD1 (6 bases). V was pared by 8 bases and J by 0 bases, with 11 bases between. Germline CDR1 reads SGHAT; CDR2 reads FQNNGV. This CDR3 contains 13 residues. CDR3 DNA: TGTGCCAGCTACAGGGCCAGCTCCTACGAGCAGTACTTC. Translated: CASYRASSYEQYF. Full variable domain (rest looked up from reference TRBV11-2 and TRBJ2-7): EAGVAQSPRYKIIEKRQSVAFWCNPISGHATLYWYQQILGQGPKLLIQFQNNGVVDDSQLPKDRFSAERLKGVDSTLKIQPAKLEDSAVYLCASYRASSYEQYFGPGTRLTVT.

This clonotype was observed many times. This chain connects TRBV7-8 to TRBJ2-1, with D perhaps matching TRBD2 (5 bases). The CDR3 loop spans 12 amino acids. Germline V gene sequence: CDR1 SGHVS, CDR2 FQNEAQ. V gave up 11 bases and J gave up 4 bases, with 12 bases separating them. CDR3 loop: CASRGPYNEQFF. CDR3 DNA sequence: TGTGCCTCTCGGGGTCCATACAATGAGCAGTTCTTC.

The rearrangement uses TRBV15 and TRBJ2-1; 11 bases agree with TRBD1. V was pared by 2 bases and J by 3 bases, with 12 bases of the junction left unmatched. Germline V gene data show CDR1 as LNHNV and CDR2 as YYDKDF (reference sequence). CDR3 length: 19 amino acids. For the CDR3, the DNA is TGTGCCACCAGCAGACCCCCCCCCGGCGGGACAGGGGGCTACAATGAGCAGTTCTTC. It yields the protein CATSRPPPGGTGGYNEQFF.

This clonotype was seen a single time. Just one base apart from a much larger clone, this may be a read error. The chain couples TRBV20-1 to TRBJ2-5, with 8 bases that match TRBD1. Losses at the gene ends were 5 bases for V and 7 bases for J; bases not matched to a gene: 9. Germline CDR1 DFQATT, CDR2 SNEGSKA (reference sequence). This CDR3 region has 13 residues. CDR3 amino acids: CSAEDDRGGTQYF. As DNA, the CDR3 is TGCAGTGCTGAAGATGACAGGGGCGGGACCCAGTACTTC.

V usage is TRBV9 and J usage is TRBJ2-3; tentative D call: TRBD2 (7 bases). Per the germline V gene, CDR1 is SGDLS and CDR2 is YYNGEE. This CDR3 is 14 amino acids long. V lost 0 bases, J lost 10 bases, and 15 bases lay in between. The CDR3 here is CASSVVGGAGAQYF. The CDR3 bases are TGTGCCAGCAGCGTAGTGGGGGGGGCCGGGGCGCAGTATTTT.

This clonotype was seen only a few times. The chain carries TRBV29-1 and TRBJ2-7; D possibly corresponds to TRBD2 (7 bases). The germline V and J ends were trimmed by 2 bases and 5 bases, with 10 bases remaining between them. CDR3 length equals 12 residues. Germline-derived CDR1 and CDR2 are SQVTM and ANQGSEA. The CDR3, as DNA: TGCAGCGTTGAATGGGGGGGGCACGAGCAGTACTTC. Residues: CSVEWGGHEQYF.

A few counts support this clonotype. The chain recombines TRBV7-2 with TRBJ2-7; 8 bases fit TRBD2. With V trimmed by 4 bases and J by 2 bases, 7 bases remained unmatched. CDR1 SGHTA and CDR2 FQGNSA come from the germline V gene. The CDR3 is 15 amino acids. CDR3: CASSSPLAEPYEQYF. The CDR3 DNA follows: TGTGCCAGCAGCTCTCCACTAGCGGAGCCCTACGAGCAGTACTTC.

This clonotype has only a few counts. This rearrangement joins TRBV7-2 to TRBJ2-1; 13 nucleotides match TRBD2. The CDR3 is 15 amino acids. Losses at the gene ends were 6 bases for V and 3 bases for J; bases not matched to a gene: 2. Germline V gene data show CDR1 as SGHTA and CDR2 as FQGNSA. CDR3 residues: CASRLAGGDYNEQFF. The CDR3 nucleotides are TGTGCCAGCAGACTAGCGGGAGGGGACTACAATGAGCAGTTCTTC.

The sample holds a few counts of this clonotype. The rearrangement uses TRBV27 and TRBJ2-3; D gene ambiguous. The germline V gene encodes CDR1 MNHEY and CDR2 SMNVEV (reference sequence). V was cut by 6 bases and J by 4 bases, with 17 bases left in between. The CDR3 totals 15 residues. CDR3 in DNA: TGTGCCAGCAGCTCCGTTACCGGTCGGGCAGATACGCAGTATTTT. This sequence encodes CASSSVTGRADTQYF.

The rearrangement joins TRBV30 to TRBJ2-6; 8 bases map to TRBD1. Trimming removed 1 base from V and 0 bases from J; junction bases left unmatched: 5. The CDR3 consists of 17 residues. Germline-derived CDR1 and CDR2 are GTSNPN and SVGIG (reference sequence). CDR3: CAWSEGTGLSGANVLTF. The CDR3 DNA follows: TGTGCCTGGAGTGAGGGGACAGGACTCTCTGGGGCCAACGTCCTGACTTTC.

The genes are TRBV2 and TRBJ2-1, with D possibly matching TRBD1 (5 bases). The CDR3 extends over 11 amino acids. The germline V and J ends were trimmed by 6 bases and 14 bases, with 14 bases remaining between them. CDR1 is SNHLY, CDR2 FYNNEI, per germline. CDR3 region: CASSALTVEFF. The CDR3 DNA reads TGTGCCAGCAGCGCCCTGACAGTGGAGTTCTTC.

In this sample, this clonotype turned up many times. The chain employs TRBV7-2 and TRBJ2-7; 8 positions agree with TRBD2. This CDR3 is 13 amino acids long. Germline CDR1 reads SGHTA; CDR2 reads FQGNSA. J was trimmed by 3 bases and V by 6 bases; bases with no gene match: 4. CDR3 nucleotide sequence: TGTGCCAGCAGTCCGGGGGGGGACTACGAGCAGTACTTC. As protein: CASSPGGDYEQYF.

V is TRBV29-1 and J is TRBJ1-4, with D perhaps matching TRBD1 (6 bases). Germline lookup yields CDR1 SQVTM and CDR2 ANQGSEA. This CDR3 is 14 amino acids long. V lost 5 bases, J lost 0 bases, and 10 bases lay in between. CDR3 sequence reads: CSVRHRATNEKLFF. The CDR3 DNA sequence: TGCAGCGTTCGACACAGGGCAACTAATGAAAAACTGTTTTTT.